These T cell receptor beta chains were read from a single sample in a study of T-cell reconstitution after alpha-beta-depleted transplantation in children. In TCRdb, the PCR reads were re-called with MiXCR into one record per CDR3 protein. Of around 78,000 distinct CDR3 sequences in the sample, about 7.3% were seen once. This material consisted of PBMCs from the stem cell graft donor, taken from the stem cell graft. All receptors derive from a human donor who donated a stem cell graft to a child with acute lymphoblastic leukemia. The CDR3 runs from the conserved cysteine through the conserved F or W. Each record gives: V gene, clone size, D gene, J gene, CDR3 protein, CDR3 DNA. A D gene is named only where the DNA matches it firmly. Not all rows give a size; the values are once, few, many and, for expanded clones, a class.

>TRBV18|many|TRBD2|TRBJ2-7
CASSPPVLAGRYEQYF
TGTGCCAGCTCACCACCGGTACTAGCGGGGCGCTACGAGCAGTACTTC
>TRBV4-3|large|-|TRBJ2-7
CASSQDLGGGSYEQYF
TGCGCCAGCAGCCAAGATTTGGGAGGGGGCTCCTACGAGCAGTACTTC
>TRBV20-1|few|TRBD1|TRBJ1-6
CSAIAGGSSPLHF
TGCAGTGCCATCGCAGGGGGCAGTTCACCCCTCCACTTT
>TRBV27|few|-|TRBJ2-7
CASSNRNDYEQYF
TGTGCCAGCAGTAATCGAAATGACTACGAGCAGTACTTC
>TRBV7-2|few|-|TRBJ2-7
CASSFEFTGSSYEQYF
TGTGCCAGCAGCTTTGAATTCACAGGGTCGTCCTACGAGCAGTACTTC
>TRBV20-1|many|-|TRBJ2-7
CSATPGSYEQYF
TGCAGTGCTACCCCTGGGTCCTACGAGCAGTACTTC
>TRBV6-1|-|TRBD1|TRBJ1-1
CASSEQTGSNTEAFF
TGTGCCAGCAGTGAACAGACAGGGTCAAACACTGAAGCTTTCTTT
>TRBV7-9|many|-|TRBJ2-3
CASRSGTGKDTQYF
TGTGCCTCCCGGTCCGGTACAGGGAAGGATACGCAGTATTTT
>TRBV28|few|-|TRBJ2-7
CASSLSVVGGGMREQYF
TGTGCCAGCAGTTTATCGGTCGTAGGGGGCGGGATGAGGGAGCAGTACTTC
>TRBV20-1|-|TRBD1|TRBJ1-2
CSAITGGDYGYTF
TGCAGTGCTATTACAGGGGGTGACTATGGCTACACCTTC
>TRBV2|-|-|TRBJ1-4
CASSADRTTNEKLFF
TGTGCCAGCAGCGCGGACAGAACAACTAATGAAAAACTGTTTTTT
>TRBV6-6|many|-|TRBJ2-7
CASSLIPGEQYF
TGTGCCAGCAGTTTAATCCCGGGGGAGCAGTACTTC
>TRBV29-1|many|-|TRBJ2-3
CSVEVREADTQYF
TGCAGCGTTGAAGTCAGGGAGGCAGATACGCAGTATTTT
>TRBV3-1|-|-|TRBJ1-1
CASSPQGRRDTEAFF
TGTGCCAGCAGCCCCCAAGGGCGGCGCGACACTGAAGCTTTCTTT
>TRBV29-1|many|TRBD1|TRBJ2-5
CSVEEEGQGQETQYF
TGCAGCGTTGAAGAAGAGGGACAGGGACAAGAGACCCAGTACTTC
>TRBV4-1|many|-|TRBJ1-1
CASSQDLKVRVEAFF
TGCGCCAGCAGCCAAGATTTGAAGGTACGGGTTGAAGCTTTCTTT
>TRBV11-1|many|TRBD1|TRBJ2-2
CASSLILSTGGATGELFF
TGTGCCAGCAGCCTGATACTTTCGACAGGGGGCGCGACCGGGGAGCTGTTTTTT
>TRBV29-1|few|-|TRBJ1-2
CSVERAAGYTF
TGCAGCGTTGAAAGGGCAGCTGGCTACACCTTC
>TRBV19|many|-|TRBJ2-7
CASSIDGSTGYEQYF
TGTGCCAGTAGTATAGATGGCTCCACCGGCTACGAGCAGTACTTC
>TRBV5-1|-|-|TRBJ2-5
CASSLAGVEETQYF
TGCGCCAGCAGCTTGGCAGGGGTTGAGGAGACCCAGTACTTC
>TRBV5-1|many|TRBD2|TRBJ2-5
CASSPPVAGGQETQYF
TGCGCCAGCAGCCCCCCCGTAGCGGGGGGGCAAGAGACCCAGTACTTC
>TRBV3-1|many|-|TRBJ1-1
CASSCTGTVNTEAFF
TGTGCCAGCAGCTGTACAGGGACGGTGAACACTGAAGCTTTCTTT
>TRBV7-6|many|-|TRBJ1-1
CASSLDPRGNTEAFF
TGTGCCAGCAGCTTAGACCCCCGGGGGAACACTGAAGCTTTCTTT
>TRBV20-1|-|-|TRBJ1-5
CSVWLGGNQPQHF
TGCAGTGTTTGGCTGGGAGGGAATCAGCCCCAGCATTTT
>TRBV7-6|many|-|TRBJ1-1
CASSLDTGPTEAFF
TGTGCCAGCAGCTTAGATACAGGGCCCACTGAAGCTTTCTTT
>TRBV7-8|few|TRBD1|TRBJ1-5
CASSLGDSVNQPQHF
TGTGCCAGCAGCTTAGGGGACAGTGTCAATCAGCCCCAGCATTTT
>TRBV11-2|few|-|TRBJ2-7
CASSLVGLGTTYEQYF
TGTGCCAGCAGCTTAGTGGGGTTAGGGACGACCTACGAGCAGTACTTC